This TCR beta chain was observed in a study of blood T cell repertoires in COVID-19. Across the whole study: The samples span acute and convalescent COVID-19 from the United States, Italy and Spain. PBMCs, B-cell-depleted T cells, or T cells provided the cDNA or gDNA that made up the material.

The authors' processing: Estimated nucleated cell counts came from reference gene primer amplification. The repertoire was sequenced with immunoSEQ multiplex PCR; TCRdb's copy has only in-frame clones and lacks some. That table furnishes V, J and clone size, whereas the DNA furnished D and trimming. Here the sample spans approximately 59,000 clones, under 90% being singletons. The CDR3 is made up of 16 amino acids. Looked up from germline, CDR1 is ENHRY and CDR2 is SYGVKD. V dropped 0 bases and J dropped 7 bases, with 16 bases sitting between them. The V and J genes are TRBV10-3 and TRBJ2-1, with D maybe TRBD1 (6 bases). Sequenced: peripheral blood. The sequence derives from a man between 35 and 55 years old with active COVID-19. In DNA form, the CDR3 reads TGTGCCATCAGTGAGTCAAGGCTCCAGGGGTGGAATGAGCAGTTCTTC. As protein: CAISESRLQGWNEQFF.